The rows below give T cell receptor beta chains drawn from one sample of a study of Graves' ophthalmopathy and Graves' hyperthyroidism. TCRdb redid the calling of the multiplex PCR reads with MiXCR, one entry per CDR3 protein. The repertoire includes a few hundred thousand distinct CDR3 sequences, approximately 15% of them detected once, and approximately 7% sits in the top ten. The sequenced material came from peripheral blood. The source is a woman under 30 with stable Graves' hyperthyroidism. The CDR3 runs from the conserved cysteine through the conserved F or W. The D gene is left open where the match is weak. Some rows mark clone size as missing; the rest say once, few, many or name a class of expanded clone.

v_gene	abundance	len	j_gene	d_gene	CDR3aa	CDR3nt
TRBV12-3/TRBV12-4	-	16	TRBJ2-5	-	CASSSDPTWGGETQYF	TGTGCCAGCAGTTCCGACCCAACCTGGGGTGGAGAGACCCAGTACTTC
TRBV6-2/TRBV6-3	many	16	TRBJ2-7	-	CASSYARIVANYEQYF	TGTGCCAGCAGTTACGCGAGGATCGTAGCCAACTACGAGCAGTACTTC
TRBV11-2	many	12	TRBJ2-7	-	CASSPDDYEQYF	TGTGCCAGCAGCCCGGACGATTACGAGCAGTACTTC
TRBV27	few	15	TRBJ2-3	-	CASSLGSANTDTQYF	TGTGCCAGCAGTTTGGGCTCAGCAAACACAGATACGCAGTATTTT
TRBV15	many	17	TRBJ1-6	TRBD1	CATSGHGTGRYNSPLHF	TGTGCCACCAGCGGGCACGGGACAGGGCGTTATAATTCACCCCTCCACTTT
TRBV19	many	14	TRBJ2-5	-	CASSRDRTPETQYF	TGTGCCAGTAGTAGGGATCGGACCCCGGAGACCCAGTACTTC
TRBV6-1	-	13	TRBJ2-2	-	CASRTLKTGELFF	TGTGCCAGCAGGACTCTGAAAACCGGGGAGCTGTTTTTT
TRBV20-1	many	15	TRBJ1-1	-	CSARDQGRRDTEAFF	TGCAGTGCTAGAGATCAGGGACGGAGGGACACTGAAGCTTTCTTT
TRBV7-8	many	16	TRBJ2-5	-	CASSLVWDGSPGTRYF	TGTGCCAGCAGCTTAGTTTGGGACGGAAGCCCGGGTACTCGGTACTTC
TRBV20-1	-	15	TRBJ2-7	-	CSARFRVVKGYEQYF	TGCAGTGCTAGATTTAGGGTAGTGAAGGGTTACGAGCAGTACTTC
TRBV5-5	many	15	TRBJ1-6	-	CASSVKQGDNSPLHF	TGTGCCAGCAGCGTGAAACAGGGAGACAATTCACCCCTCCACTTT
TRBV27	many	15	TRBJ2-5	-	CASSYSRGPQETQYF	TGTGCCAGCAGTTACAGCAGGGGTCCCCAAGAGACCCAGTACTTC
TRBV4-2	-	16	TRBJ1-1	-	CASSQRDAVPNTEAFF	TGTGCCAGCAGCCAACGGGACGCAGTTCCGAACACTGAAGCTTTCTTT
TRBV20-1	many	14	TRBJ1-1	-	CSAWGRGMNTEAFF	TGCAGTGCCTGGGGACGTGGGATGAACACTGAAGCTTTCTTT
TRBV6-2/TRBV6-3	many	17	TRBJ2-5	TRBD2	CASSRGRTSGGRETQYF	TGTGCCAGCAGCCGCGGAAGGACTAGCGGGGGTCGTGAGACCCAGTACTTC
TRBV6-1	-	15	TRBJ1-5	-	CASSRGGDGNQPQHF	TGTGCCAGCAGTCGGGGGGGTGATGGCAATCAGCCCCAGCATTTT
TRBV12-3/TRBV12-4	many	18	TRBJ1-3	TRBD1	CASSKGTVPSLSGNTIYF	TGTGCCAGCAGTAAAGGGACAGTGCCTTCTCTGTCTGGAAACACCATATATTTT
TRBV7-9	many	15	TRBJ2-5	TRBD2	CASSLLRGGRETQYF	TGTGCCAGCAGCTTATTACGGGGGGGCCGGGAGACCCAGTACTTC
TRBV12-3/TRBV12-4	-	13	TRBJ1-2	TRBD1	CASSWQGARGYTF	TGTGCCAGCAGTTGGCAGGGGGCGCGGGGCTACACCTTC
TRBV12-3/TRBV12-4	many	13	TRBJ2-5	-	CASSVAPQETQYF	TGTGCCAGCAGCGTAGCGCCCCAAGAGACCCAGTACTTC
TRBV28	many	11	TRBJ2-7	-	CASTYGVEQYF	TGTGCCAGCACCTACGGGGTCGAGCAGTACTTC
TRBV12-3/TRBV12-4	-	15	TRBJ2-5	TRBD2	CASSATSGTWGTQYF	TGTGCCAGCAGTGCGACTAGCGGGACGTGGGGGACCCAGTACTTC
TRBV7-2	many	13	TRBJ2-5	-	CASSPTIDGTQYF	TGTGCCAGCAGCCCTACAATCGATGGGACCCAGTACTTC
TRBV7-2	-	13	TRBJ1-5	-	CASSFSQGQPQHF	TGTGCCAGCAGCTTCTCACAGGGTCAGCCCCAGCATTTT
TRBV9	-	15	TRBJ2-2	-	CASSVGQANTGELFF	TGTGCCAGCAGCGTAGGTCAGGCGAACACCGGGGAGCTGTTTTTT
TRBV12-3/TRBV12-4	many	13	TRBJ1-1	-	CASSLLTGSEAFF	TGTGCCAGCAGCCTTCTTACCGGGAGTGAAGCTTTCTTT
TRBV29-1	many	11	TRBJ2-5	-	CSVAARETQYF	TGCAGCGTTGCAGCGAGGGAGACCCAGTACTTC
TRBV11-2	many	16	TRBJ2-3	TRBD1	CASSRDRGGLKDTQYF	TGTGCCAGCAGCCGCGACAGGGGTGGTTTGAAGGATACGCAGTATTTT
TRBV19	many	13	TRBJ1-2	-	CASSISQVDGYTF	TGTGCCAGTAGTATTTCCCAGGTTGATGGCTACACCTTC
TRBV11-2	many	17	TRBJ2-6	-	CASSLGGPISGANVLTF	TGTGCCAGCAGCTTGGGGGGGCCTATCTCTGGGGCCAACGTCCTGACTTTC
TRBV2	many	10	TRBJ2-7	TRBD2	CATGRREQYF	TGTGCCACCGGGAGGAGGGAGCAGTACTTC
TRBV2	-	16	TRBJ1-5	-	CASHPFGQTGNQPQHF	TGTGCCAGCCATCCCTTTGGACAGACGGGCAATCAGCCCCAGCATTTT
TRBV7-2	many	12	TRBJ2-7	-	CASSSRKGEQYF	TGTGCCAGCAGCTCTCGGAAGGGAGAGCAGTACTTC
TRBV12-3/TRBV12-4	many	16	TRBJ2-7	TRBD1	CASSKGRDRVSYEQYF	TGTGCCAGCAGTAAAGGCCGGGACAGGGTATCCTACGAGCAGTACTTC